The clone carrying this T cell receptor beta chain showed up just a few times. Its antigen is not known. The CDR3 spans 15 residues. Per the germline V gene, CDR1 is MDHEN and CDR2 is SYDVKM. Losses at the gene ends were 6 bases for V and 8 bases for J; bases not matched to a gene: 12. This entry is derived from a study of identical twins. Study findings and constraints: Rather than following the same donors, the conclusions depended on cross-sectional statistical analysis.

One entry per CDR3 protein results from TCRdb running MiXCR on the 5' RACE reads. Counted here are under 900,000 distinct CDR3 sequences, around an eighth occurring once; the ten biggest clones make up 1.5% to 2%. The sample was also reused in another study, on yellow fever vaccine responses in identical twins. Per that paper: As reported, the vaccine T cell response of twins seemed partly convergent and partly personalized.

The specimen sequenced was PBMCs. This clonotype was obtained from a woman aged 18-30 years in good health. This chain joins TRBV28 and TRBJ1-4, with 7 bases that match TRBD1. The CDR3 region is CASRQRQGPAEKLFF. CDR3 DNA sequence: TGTGCCAGCAGACAGAGACAGGGCCCGGCGGAAAAACTGTTTTTT.